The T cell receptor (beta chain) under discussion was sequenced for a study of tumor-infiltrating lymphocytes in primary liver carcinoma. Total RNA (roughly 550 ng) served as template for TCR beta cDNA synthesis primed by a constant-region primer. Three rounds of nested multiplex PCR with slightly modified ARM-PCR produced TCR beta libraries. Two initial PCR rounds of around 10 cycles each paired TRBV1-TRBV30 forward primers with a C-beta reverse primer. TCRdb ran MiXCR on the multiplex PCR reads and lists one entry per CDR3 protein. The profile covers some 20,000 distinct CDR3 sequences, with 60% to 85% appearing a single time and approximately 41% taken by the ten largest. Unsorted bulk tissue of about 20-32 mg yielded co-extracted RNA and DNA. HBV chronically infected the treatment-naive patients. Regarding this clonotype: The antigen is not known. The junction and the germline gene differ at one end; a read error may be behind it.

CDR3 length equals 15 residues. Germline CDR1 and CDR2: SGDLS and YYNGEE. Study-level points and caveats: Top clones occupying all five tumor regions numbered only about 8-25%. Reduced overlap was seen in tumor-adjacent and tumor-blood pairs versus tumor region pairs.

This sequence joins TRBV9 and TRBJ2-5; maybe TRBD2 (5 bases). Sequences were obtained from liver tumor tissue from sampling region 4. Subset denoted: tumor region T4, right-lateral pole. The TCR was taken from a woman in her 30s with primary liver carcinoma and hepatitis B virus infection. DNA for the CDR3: TGTGTCAGCAGCGTTGCCTCTTTGGAGCGGGAGACCCAGTACTTC. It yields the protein CVSSVASLERETQYF.